The entry below gives a single T cell receptor beta chain sequence along with its context. TCRdb reprocessed the 5' RACE reads and keeps a single row for each CDR3 protein, giving no DNA. Listed are some 440,000 distinct CDR3 sequences; roughly 2.3% falls within the top ten. The source of the sample is a study of monozygotic twins with inflammatory bowel disease. The sequence came from a human donor with ulcerative colitis or Crohn's disease, or a healthy co-twin of an affected twin (not recorded which). The sample consisted of blood.

The CDR3 loop reads CASIFSGRGNEQFF. The chain recombines TRBV28 with TRBJ2-1; lacking DNA, the TRBD2 call made by TCRdb goes unchecked. The germline gives CDR1 MDHEN, CDR2 SYDVKM. The CDR3 is 14 amino acids.